Each of the 26 T cell receptor beta chains below was sequenced from the same sample in a study of blood T cell repertoires in COVID-19. Measured with immunoSEQ multiplex PCR; TCRdb has only the in-frame clones, and not every one. The sample includes roughly 40,000 clones, 65% to 90% of them seen just once. Source material: peripheral blood. The receptors derive from a man aged 35 to 55 with active COVID-19.

V gene TRBV18 combines with J gene TRBJ2-5, with TRBD1 matching over 8 bases. Germline V gives CDR1 KGHSH, CDR2 LQKENI. V gave up 2 bases and J gave up 2 bases; unmatched junction bases: 13. The CDR3 runs to 18 residues. CDR3 region: CASSPWAGGKGPQETQYF. CDR3 sequence (DNA): TGTGCCAGCTCACCATGGGCAGGGGGCAAAGGTCCACAAGAGACCCAGTACTTC.

The V gene is TRBV5-1, the J gene TRBJ2-7; 7 bases fit TRBD2. CDR1 SGHRS and CDR2 YFSETQ come from the germline V gene. The CDR3 runs to 15 residues. V lost 0 bases, J lost 3 bases, and 6 bases stayed unmatched. The CDR3 protein is CASSLAGGDVYEQYF. CDR3 bases: TGCGCCAGCAGCTTGGCTGGGGGGGACGTCTACGAGCAGTACTTC.

The CDR3 here is CAISESDRGTYEQYF. DNA of the CDR3: TGTGCCATCAGTGAGTCCGACAGGGGTACCTACGAGCAGTACTTC. The genes are TRBV10-3 and TRBJ2-7; TRBD1 matches at 8 bases. CDR1 ENHRY and CDR2 SYGVKD come from the germline V gene. The ends lost 0 bases at V and 2 bases at J; junction bases unmatched: 3. This CDR3 contains 15 residues.

This chain connects TRBV9 to TRBJ2-7, with D hard to call. This CDR3 has 14 amino acids. Germline loops: CDR1 SGDLS, CDR2 YYNGEE. Trimming removed 0 bases at V and 3 bases at J, with 10 bases between. The CDR3 nucleotides are TGTGCCAGCAGCGTAGCCCCAGGAAACTACGAGCAGTACTTC. Residues: CASSVAPGNYEQYF.

The chain has TRBV6-5 and TRBJ2-7; 9 bases fit TRBD1. J lost 2 bases, V lost 10 bases, and 6 bases had no gene match. This CDR3 is built from 13 residues. From germline, CDR1 is MNHEY and CDR2 SVGAGI. In DNA, the CDR3 is TGTGCCACCCGGGACAGGGTTACCTACGAGCAGTACTTC. Translated: CATRDRVTYEQYF.

CDR3 nucleotide sequence: TGTGCCAGCAGCATACAGGGGAAGGAGACCCAGTACTTC. Translating gives CASSIQGKETQYF. This chain joins TRBV7-3 and TRBJ2-5, with 7 bases identical to TRBD1. CDR1 SGHTA and CDR2 FQGTGA come from the germline V gene. There are 13 residues in the CDR3. The J segment lost 5 bases and the V segment lost 5 bases, leaving 5 bases of the junction unmatched.

In regard to this clone: This CDR3 is also generated by other DNA sequences in the sample. The CDR3 loop reads CASSGGSNYGYTF. CDR3 bases: TGTGCCAGCTCAGGAGGGTCTAACTATGGCTACACCTTC. This chain uses TRBV18 with TRBJ1-2, with unresolved D. The germline V gene has CDR1 KGHSH and CDR2 LQKENI. Trimming removed 5 bases at V and 0 bases at J, with 7 bases between. The CDR3 is 13 amino acids.

The genes are TRBV18 and TRBJ1-2; no definite D call. In germline, CDR1 is KGHSH, CDR2 LQKENI. The CDR3 contains 15 residues. Trimming took off 6 bases at V and 8 bases at J, with 22 bases between the two ends. The CDR3 DNA follows: TGTGCCAGCTCGGAACGCCGGGAGGATAAAAGAGGCTACACCTTC. It codes for CASSERREDKRGYTF.

The V call is TRBV5-1, the J call TRBJ2-3, with 9 bases identical to TRBD2. CDR3 size: 17 residues. Germline CDR1 reads SGHRS; CDR2 reads YFSETQ. V lost 2 bases and J lost 0; bases outside the gene matches: 7. This CDR3 is CASSFMASGKSTDTQYF. DNA for the CDR3: TGCGCCAGCAGCTTTATGGCTAGCGGGAAAAGCACAGATACGCAGTATTTT.

The rearrangement uses TRBV3-1 (or the pseudogene TRBV3-2) and TRBJ2-7; 8 positions match TRBD2. Germline CDR1 is LGHDT and CDR2 is YNNKEL (reference sequence). This CDR3 comprises 15 residues. V lost 0 bases, J lost 4 bases, and 5 bases stayed unmatched. CDR3 amino acids: CASSQEQREPYEQYF. CDR3 nucleotide sequence: TGTGCCAGCAGCCAAGAGCAGCGGGAGCCTTACGAGCAGTACTTC.

This clone appeared a single time. The rearrangement uses TRBV11-2 and TRBJ2-1; D might be TRBD2 (5 bases). The length of the CDR3 is 16 residues. Per germline, CDR1 SGHAT and CDR2 FQNNGV. With 1 base removed from V and 5 bases from J, the gap between germline ends came to 15 bases. CDR3: CASSLVAGNQDNEQFF. The CDR3 region has the DNA TGTGCCAGCAGCTTAGTGGCGGGCAATCAAGACAATGAGCAGTTCTTC.

This clone was counted only a few times. This chain links TRBV9 with TRBJ2-2; D is ambiguous. Germline V gene sequence: CDR1 SGDLS, CDR2 YYNGEE. The V end lost 1 base, the J end lost 3 bases, and 7 bases lay between the germline ends. The CDR3 spans 14 residues. Here the CDR3 DNA reads TGTGCCAGCAGCGTATTTGGCTACACCGGGGAGCTGTTTTTT. Translation gives CASSVFGYTGELFF.

The V gene is TRBV9, the J gene TRBJ2-1; 8 nucleotides agree with TRBD2. This CDR3 comprises 16 residues. Germline CDR1 SGDLS, CDR2 YYNGEE. V shed 2 bases and J 3 bases; nucleotides not matched to a gene: 7. The CDR3 spells CASSVGGAGVYNEQFF. In nucleotides, the CDR3 is TGTGCCAGCAGCGTGGGGGGAGCGGGAGTCTACAATGAGCAGTTCTTC.

The chain has TRBV29-1 and TRBJ2-1, with TRBD2 identical over 8 bases. The CDR3 sequence is 13 residues long. Trimming cost V 6 bases and J 5 bases; bases outside gene matches: 6. Germline assignment: CDR1 SQVTM and CDR2 ANQGSEA. CDR3 protein: CSVPGLGHNEQFF. DNA of the CDR3: TGCAGCGTCCCGGGACTAGGGCACAATGAGCAGTTCTTC.

The rearrangement joins TRBV5-4 to TRBJ2-3; D is possibly TRBD1 (6 bases). The V end was cut by 3 bases, the J end by 0 bases, with 11 bases between. CDR3 length: 15 amino acids. Germline CDR1 and CDR2: SGHNT and YYREEE (reference sequence). CDR3 residues: CASSWETGSTDTQYF. The CDR3 DNA reads TGTGCCAGCAGCTGGGAGACAGGAAGCACAGATACGCAGTATTTT.

This clone was seen more than once but under ten times. The gene calls are TRBV2 and TRBJ1-3; 7 bases align to TRBD1. The CDR3 runs to 14 residues. J lost 0 bases, V lost 8 bases, and 4 bases had no gene match. CDR1 and CDR2 from the germline V gene are SNHLY and FYNNEI. CDR3 sequence reads: CASDRAPSGNTIYF. CDR3 sequence (DNA): TGTGCCAGCGACAGGGCTCCCTCTGGAAACACCATATATTTT.

This chain's CDR3 is CASSFGGTGGYTF. The CDR3 DNA follows: TGTGCCAGCAGCTTTGGGGGTACAGGGGGCTACACCTTC. The chain carries TRBV7-2 and TRBJ1-2; possible D gene TRBD1, 6 bases. The V gene lost 3 bases and the J gene lost 8 bases, with 13 bases spanning the gap. Germline V gene lookup returns CDR1 SGHTA and CDR2 FQGNSA. This CDR3 has 13 residues.

The CDR3 loop is CASGGHRESNEKLFF. As DNA, the CDR3 is TGTGCCAGCGGCGGGCACAGAGAGTCTAATGAAAAACTGTTTTTT. This chain links TRBV7-9 with TRBJ1-4; D is unclear. CDR3 length equals 15 residues. V was pared by 8 bases and J by 3 bases, with 16 bases between. The germline CDR1 and CDR2 sequences are SEHNR and FQNEAQ (reference sequence). Together with reference TRBV7-9 and TRBJ1-4, the CDR3 gives the full variable domain: DTGVSQNPRHKITKRGQNVTFRCDPISEHNRLYWYRQTLGQGPEFLTYFQNEAQLEKSRLLSDRFSAERPKGSFSTLEIQRTEQGDSAMYLCASGGHRESNEKLFFGSGTQLSVL.

The count of this clone is one. The chain recombines TRBV28 with TRBJ1-6; 9 nucleotides line up with TRBD1. The germline V gene has CDR1 MDHEN and CDR2 SYDVKM. This CDR3 is built from 15 residues. With 6 bases clipped from V and 7 bases from J, the junction kept 7 bases outside the gene matches. The DNA for the CDR3 is TGTGCCAGCAGGCAGGACAGGGGCTCCAATTCACCCCTCCACTTT. It codes for CASRQDRGSNSPLHF. The whole variable domain, remainder taken from reference TRBV28 and TRBJ1-6, is DVKVTQSSRYLVKRTGEKVFLECVQDMDHENMFWYRQDPGLGLRLIYFSYDVKMKEKGDIPEGYSVSREKKERFSLILESASTNQTSMYLCASRQDRGSNSPLHFGNGTRLTVT.

The chain recombines TRBV6-6 with TRBJ2-7, with 12 bases aligning to TRBD2. This CDR3 has 16 residues. J gave up 3 bases and V 4 bases, and 7 bases lay outside the gene matches. The V gene's germline CDR1 is MNHNY and CDR2 SVGAGI (reference sequence). Written as DNA, the CDR3 is TGTGCCAGCAGTTTTAGGACTAGCGGGATTTACTACGAGCAGTACTTC. Its translation: CASSFRTSGIYYEQYF.

The V call is TRBV28, the J call TRBJ1-2; D remains unclear. In germline, CDR1 is MDHEN, CDR2 SYDVKM. Between the trimmed V and J ends, which lost 8 bases and 0 bases, there was a span of 7 bases. The CDR3 loop spans 12 amino acids. Here the CDR3 DNA reads TGTGCCAGCCAGGAAACTAACTATGGCTACACCTTC. Amino acids: CASQETNYGYTF.

V gene TRBV5-5 combines with J gene TRBJ2-7; TRBD2 matches 10 bases. Germline V gene lookup returns CDR1 SGHKS and CDR2 YYEKEE (reference sequence). With V trimmed by 5 bases and J by 4 bases, 15 bases remained unmatched. This CDR3 is 17 amino acids long. The CDR3 DNA reads TGTGCCAGCAGGGGCTCCTTGGCTAGCGGGAGAGTATACGAGCAGTACTTC. This codes for CASRGSLASGRVYEQYF.

This clone was detected once. The gene calls are TRBV28 and TRBJ2-5; a possible D gene is TRBD1 (7 bases). V was clipped by 5 bases and J by 2 bases, with 15 bases between them. Germline V gene data show CDR1 as MDHEN and CDR2 as SYDVKM. This CDR3 is built from 15 residues. This CDR3 reads CASSGGTAVQETQYF. The CDR3 region has the DNA TGTGCCAGCAGTGGGGGGACAGCAGTTCAAGAGACCCAGTACTTC.

The rearrangement joins TRBV2 to TRBJ2-3; TRBD2 aligns across 15 bases. CDR3 size: 14 residues. Germline V gene data show CDR1 as SNHLY and CDR2 as FYNNEI. Trimming took 9 bases from V and 3 from J; bases not matched to a gene: 1. CDR3 sequence reads: CASGTSGRTDTQYF. CDR3 sequence (DNA): TGTGCCAGTGGGACTAGCGGGAGGACAGATACGCAGTATTTT.

This sequence joins TRBV9 and TRBJ2-7, with 7 bases fitting TRBD1. Germline values: CDR1 SGDLS, CDR2 YYNGEE. This CDR3 is 16 amino acids long. Losses at the gene ends were 0 bases for V and 3 bases for J; bases not matched to a gene: 9. The CDR3 bases are TGTGCCAGCAGCGTAGGACTCAGGGGGAGCATCTACGAGCAGTACTTC. Its translation: CASSVGLRGSIYEQYF.

The chain uses TRBV6-4 and TRBJ2-7; maybe TRBD2 (5 bases). V shed 3 bases and J shed 1 base, with 16 bases lying between them. Germline loops: CDR1 MRHNA, CDR2 SNTAGT. CDR3 size: 16 residues. The CDR3 is CASSDFDSEGSYEQYF. In DNA, the CDR3 is TGTGCCAGCAGTGATTTCGACTCCGAGGGATCCTACGAGCAGTACTTC.